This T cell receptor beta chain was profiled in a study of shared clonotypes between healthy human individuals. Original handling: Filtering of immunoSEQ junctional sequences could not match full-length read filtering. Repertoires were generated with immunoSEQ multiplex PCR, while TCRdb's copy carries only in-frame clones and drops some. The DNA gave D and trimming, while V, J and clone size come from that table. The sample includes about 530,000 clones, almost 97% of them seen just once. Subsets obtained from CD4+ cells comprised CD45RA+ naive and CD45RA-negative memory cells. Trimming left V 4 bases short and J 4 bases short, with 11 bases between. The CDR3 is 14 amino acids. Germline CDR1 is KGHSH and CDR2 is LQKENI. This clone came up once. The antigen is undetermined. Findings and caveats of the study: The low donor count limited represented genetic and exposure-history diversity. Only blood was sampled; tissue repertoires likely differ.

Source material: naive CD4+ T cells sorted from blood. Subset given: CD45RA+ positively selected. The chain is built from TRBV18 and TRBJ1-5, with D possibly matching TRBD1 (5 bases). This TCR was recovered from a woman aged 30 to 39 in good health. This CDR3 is CASSRTSVNQPQHF. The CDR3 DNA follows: TGTGCCAGCTCACGGACATCTGTGAATCAGCCCCAGCATTTT.